This T cell receptor (beta chain) was recovered during a study of neurological immune-mediated disorders. Study conclusions and caveats: Because no CDR3 amino acid sequences were shared across subjects by expanded clones, private repertoires were suggested in all groups. The most TCR clonal expansion was seen in HTLV-1-associated myelopathy, whereas the least was seen in multiple sclerosis, below the level in healthy controls.

This clonotype has a handful of counts. Its antigen remains unidentified. The making of cDNA relied on 5'RACE with 10-nucleotide random UMIs. From 15-18 subjects, each sequencing run yielded over 160 million TCR-beta sequences. TCRdb reanalysed the 5' RACE reads using MiXCR and keeps one entry per CDR3 protein. Seen here are around 62,000 distinct CDR3 sequences, approximately 4.1% observed once, and the top ten hold around 2.7%. V was clipped by 4 bases and J by 2 bases; unmatched bases: 6. Germline V CDR1 and CDR2: SNHLY, FYNNEI. The CDR3 has 18 residues. The source of this sequence is a man over 45 with multiple sclerosis. The specimen was PBMCs. The J gene is TRBJ2-3, the V gene TRBV2; 16 positions agree with TRBD2. The CDR3 coding sequence is TGTGCCAGCAGTGCCGGGACTAGCGGGGGGGCCGCCACAGATACGCAGTATTTT. This codes for CASSAGTSGGAATDTQYF.